The text below deals with one T cell receptor (beta chain). Antigen: not known. Generated by immunoSEQ multiplex PCR, the TCRdb table keeps only in-frame clones and is missing some. The sample consists of approximately 300,000 clones, roughly 85% of them appearing once. The CDR3 extends over 15 amino acids. With V trimmed by 4 bases and J by 3 bases, 8 bases remained unmatched. Germline lookup yields CDR1 SGHRS and CDR2 YFSETQ. The source of the sample is a study of cytomegalovirus exposure and HLA in healthy donors. For the study at large: The approximately 110 validation repertoires used the same platform as the roughly 670 first-cohort repertoires, a later analysis reported.

Study-wide results and caveats: The classifier reportedly diagnosed cytomegalovirus status with high sensitivity and specificity. The study recorded fewer than 200 TCR beta chains that were cytomegalovirus-associated.

The source material was PBMCs. The receptor comes from a woman younger than 35 in good health and CMV-seronegative. The rearrangement links TRBV5-1 to TRBJ2-7, with 9 bases fitting TRBD1. CDR3 sequence: CASSPGTGFVYEQYF. Written as DNA, the CDR3 is TGCGCCAGCAGCCCCGGGACAGGGTTTGTCTACGAGCAGTACTTC.